The TCR beta chain under discussion was sequenced for a study of blood T cell repertoires in COVID-19. In the original processing: Estimation of nucleated cell counts was performed using reference gene primer amplification. Sequenced by immunoSEQ multiplex PCR; TCRdb stores in-frame clones only, minus some. From that table come the V and J calls and clone size; the DNA was used to work out D and trimming. The sample holds roughly 220,000 clones, around 90% seen once. The CDR3 contains 14 residues. Trimming took 4 bases from V and 7 from J; bases not matched to a gene: 4. Germline V lookup: CDR1 MNHNY, CDR2 SVGAGI (reference sequence). Participant-given clinical history determined each cohort assignment. This clone has just one count.

The genes are TRBV6-6 and TRBJ2-1, with TRBD2 matching over 10 bases. The source is a woman aged 50 to 65 with acute COVID-19. The material sequenced was PBMCs or T cells enriched from blood (not recorded which). Here the CDR3 DNA reads TGTGCCAGCAGTTTAACTAGCGGGATGAATGAGCAGTTCTTC. Its translation is CASSLTSGMNEQFF.